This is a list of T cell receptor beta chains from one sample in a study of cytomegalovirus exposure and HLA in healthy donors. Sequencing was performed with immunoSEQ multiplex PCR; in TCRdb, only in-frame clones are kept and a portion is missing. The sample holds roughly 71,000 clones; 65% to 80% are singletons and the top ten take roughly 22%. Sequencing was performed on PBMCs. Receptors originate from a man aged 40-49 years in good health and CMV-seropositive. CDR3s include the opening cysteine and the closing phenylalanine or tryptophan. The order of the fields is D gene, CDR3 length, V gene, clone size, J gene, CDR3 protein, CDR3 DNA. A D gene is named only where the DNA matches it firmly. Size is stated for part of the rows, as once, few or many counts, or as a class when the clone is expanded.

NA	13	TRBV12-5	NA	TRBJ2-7	CASGLEGSYEQYF	TGTGCTAGTGGTTTGGAGGGGTCCTACGAGCAGTACTTC
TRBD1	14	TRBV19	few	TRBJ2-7	CASSIRGIWDEQYF	TGTGCCAGTAGTATCAGGGGGATCTGGGACGAGCAGTACTTC
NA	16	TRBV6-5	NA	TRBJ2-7	CASSYSWRQISYEQYF	TGTGCCAGCAGTTACTCATGGCGGCAGATCTCCTACGAGCAGTACTTC
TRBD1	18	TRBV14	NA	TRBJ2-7	CASSQVGTTGQGSHEQYF	TGTGCCAGCAGCCAAGTAGGGACGACGGGACAGGGATCCCACGAGCAGTACTTC
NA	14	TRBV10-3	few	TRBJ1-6	CAITRDGSNSPLHF	TGTGCCATCACGAGAGACGGGAGTAATTCACCCCTCCACTTT
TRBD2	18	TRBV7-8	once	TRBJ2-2	CASSVAGLAGSNTGELFF	TGTGCCAGCAGCGTGGCAGGGCTAGCGGGTTCTAACACCGGGGAGCTGTTTTTT
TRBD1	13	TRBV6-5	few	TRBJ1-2	CAAGQGWEFGYTF	TGTGCCGCAGGACAGGGGTGGGAGTTTGGCTACACCTTC
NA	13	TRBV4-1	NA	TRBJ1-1	CASSQTGRTEAFF	TGCGCCAGCAGCCAAACAGGACGGACTGAAGCTTTCTTT
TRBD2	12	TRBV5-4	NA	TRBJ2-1	CATERGKDEQFF	TGTGCCACCGAGCGGGGTAAGGATGAGCAGTTCTTC
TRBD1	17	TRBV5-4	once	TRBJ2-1	CASSPPGGRGTYNEQFF	TGTGCCAGCAGCCCCCCGGGTGGCAGGGGGACCTACAATGAGCAGTTCTTC
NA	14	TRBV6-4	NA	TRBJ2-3	CASSDEASTDTQYF	TGTGCCAGCAGTGACGAGGCCAGCACAGATACGCAGTATTTT
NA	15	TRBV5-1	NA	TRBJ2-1	CASSLDSRGYNEQFF	TGCGCCAGCAGCTTGGACTCTAGGGGATACAATGAGCAGTTCTTC
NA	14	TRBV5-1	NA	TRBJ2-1	CASRTEPGSNEQFF	TGCGCCAGCAGGACCGAGCCTGGGAGCAATGAGCAGTTCTTC
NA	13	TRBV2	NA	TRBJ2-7	CASRTGRSYEQYF	TGTGCCAGCAGGACAGGACGGTCCTACGAGCAGTACTTC
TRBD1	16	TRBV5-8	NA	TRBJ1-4	CASSDNSGTGGEKLFF	TGTGCCAGCAGCGATAATTCCGGGACAGGGGGAGAAAAACTGTTTTTT
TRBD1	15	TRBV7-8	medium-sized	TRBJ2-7	CASSPRQGPSYEQYF	TGTGCCAGCAGCCCCAGACAGGGTCCCTCCTACGAGCAGTACTTC
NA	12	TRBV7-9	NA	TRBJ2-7	CASTRAGLEQYF	TGTGCCAGCACCAGGGCGGGGTTGGAGCAGTACTTC
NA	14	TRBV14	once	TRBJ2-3	CASSQVWRADTQYF	TGTGCCAGCAGCCAAGTCTGGCGGGCAGATACGCAGTATTTT
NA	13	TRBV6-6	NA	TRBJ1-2	CASMGLPGYGYTF	TGTGCCAGCATGGGTCTCCCGGGGTATGGCTACACCTTC
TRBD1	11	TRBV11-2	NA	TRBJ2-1	CASYRGGKQFF	TGTGCCAGCTATAGAGGGGGCAAGCAGTTCTTC
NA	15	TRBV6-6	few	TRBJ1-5	CASSYFDSLNQPQHF	TGTGCCAGCAGTTACTTTGACAGCCTCAATCAGCCCCAGCATTTT
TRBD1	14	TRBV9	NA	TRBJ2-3	CASSGRGSTDTQYF	TGTGCCAGCAGCGGCAGGGGGAGCACAGATACGCAGTATTTT
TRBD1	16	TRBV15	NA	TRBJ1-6	CATSRGNDRGNSPLHF	TGTGCCACCAGCAGAGGGAACGACAGGGGTAATTCACCCCTCCACTTT
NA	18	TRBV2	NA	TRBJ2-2	CASSDWGQHLDSGGELFF	TGTGCCAGCAGTGATTGGGGGCAACACCTAGACTCCGGCGGGGAGCTGTTTTTT
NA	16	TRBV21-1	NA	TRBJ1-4	CASSTPLAGNDEKLFF	TGTGCCAGCAGCACGCCCCTGGCGGGGAATGATGAAAAACTGTTTTTT
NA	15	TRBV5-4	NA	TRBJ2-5	CASTTGGGAVETQYF	TGTGCCAGCACAACGGGTGGGGGGGCCGTAGAGACCCAGTACTTC
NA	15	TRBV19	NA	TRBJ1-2	CASSIEQGSSYGYTF	TGTGCCAGTAGTATCGAGCAGGGGTCGAGCTATGGCTACACCTTC
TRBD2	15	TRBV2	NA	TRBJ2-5	CASRLTSGGLPVRYF	TGTGCCAGCAGACTCACTAGCGGGGGGCTCCCCGTACGGTACTTC
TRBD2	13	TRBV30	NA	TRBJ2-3	CAWASGGTDTQYF	TGTGCCTGGGCTAGCGGGGGCACAGATACGCAGTATTTT
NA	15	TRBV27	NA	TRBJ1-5	CASSARGFRNQPQHF	TGTGCCAGCAGTGCCCGGGGGTTTCGCAATCAGCCCCAGCATTTT
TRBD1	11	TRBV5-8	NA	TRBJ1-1	CASSGTGAAFF	TGTGCCAGCAGCGGAACAGGGGCAGCTTTCTTT
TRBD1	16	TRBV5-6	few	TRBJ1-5	CASSGGTGGSNQPQHF	TGTGCCAGCAGCGGCGGGACAGGGGGCTCGAATCAGCCCCAGCATTTT
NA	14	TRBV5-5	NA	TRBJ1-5	CASSLEYSNQPQHF	TGTGCCAGCAGCTTGGAATATAGCAATCAGCCCCAGCATTTT
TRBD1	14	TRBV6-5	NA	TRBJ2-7	CASSRQGSSYEQYF	TGTGCCAGCAGTCGACAGGGGAGCTCCTACGAGCAGTACTTC
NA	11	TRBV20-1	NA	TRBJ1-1	CSAAPRQEAFF	TGCAGTGCAGCCCCTCGACAGGAAGCTTTCTTT
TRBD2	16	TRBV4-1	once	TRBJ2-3	CASSPRTSGYTDTQYF	TGCGCCAGCAGCCCACGTACTAGCGGGTACACAGATACGCAGTATTTT
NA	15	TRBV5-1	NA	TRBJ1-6	CASSQATGNNSPLHF	TGCGCCAGCAGCCAGGCGACAGGCAATAATTCACCCCTCCACTTT
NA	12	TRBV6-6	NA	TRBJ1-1	CASSEQNTEAFF	TGTGCCAGCAGCGAACAGAACACTGAAGCTTTCTTT
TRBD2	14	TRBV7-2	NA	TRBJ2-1	CASRTSGGNNEQFF	TGTGCCAGCAGGACTAGCGGGGGGAACAATGAGCAGTTCTTC
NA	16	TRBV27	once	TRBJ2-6	CASSSPYRAGANVLTF	TGTGCCAGCAGTAGCCCGTACAGGGCCGGGGCCAACGTCCTGACTTTC
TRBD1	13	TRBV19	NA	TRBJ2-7	CASSTGGVAEQYF	TGTGCCAGTAGTACAGGGGGCGTCGCCGAGCAGTACTTC
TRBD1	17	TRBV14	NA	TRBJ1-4	CASSRTGGTATNEKLFF	TGTGCCAGCAGCCGGACAGGGGGTACCGCAACTAATGAAAAACTGTTTTTT
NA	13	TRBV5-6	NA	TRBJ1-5	CASSLSGNQPQHF	TGTGCCAGCAGCTTGAGCGGGAACCAGCCCCAGCATTTT
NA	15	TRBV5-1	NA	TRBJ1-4	CASSLGQTTNEKLFF	TGCGCCAGCAGCTTGGGACAGACCACTAATGAAAAACTGTTTTTT
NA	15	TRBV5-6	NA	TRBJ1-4	CASLSLSGANEKLFF	TGTGCCAGCCTCTCATTATCGGGGGCTAATGAAAAACTGTTTTTT
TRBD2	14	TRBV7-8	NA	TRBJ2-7	CASSPREGRYEQYF	TGTGCCAGCAGCCCCCGGGAGGGAAGGTACGAGCAGTACTTC
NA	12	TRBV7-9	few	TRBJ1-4	CASTLTGEKLFF	TGTGCCAGCACCCTTACCGGTGAAAAACTGTTTTTT
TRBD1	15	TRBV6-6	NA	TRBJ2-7	CASSSPGTGGYEQYF	TGTGCCAGCAGTTCACCCGGGACAGGGGGTTACGAGCAGTACTTC
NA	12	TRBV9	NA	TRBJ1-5	CASSGGGQPQHF	TGTGCCAGCAGCGGCGGGGGTCAGCCCCAGCATTTT
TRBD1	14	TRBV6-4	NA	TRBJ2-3	CASSATGGPDTQYF	TGTGCCAGCAGTGCCACAGGGGGCCCAGATACGCAGTATTTT
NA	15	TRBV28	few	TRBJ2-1	CASSSTVRVVNEQFF	TGTGCCAGCAGTTCGACAGTCCGAGTTGTTAATGAGCAGTTCTTC
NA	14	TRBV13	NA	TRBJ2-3	CASSLGLERDTQYF	TGTGCCAGCAGCTTAGGGTTAGAACGAGATACGCAGTATTTT